This T cell receptor (beta chain) is from a study of OX40 agonist ivuxolimab in advanced cancers. Study outcomes and limitations: Among the least clonally expanded were partial responders at 0.1-3.0 mg/kg.

Profiling relied on immunoSEQ multiplex PCR, and the TCRdb table lists in-frame clones only, not all of them. In the table there are about 40,000 clones, around four fifths of which are singletons. With autoimmune disease history or systemic immunosuppression, patients were excluded. There are 13 residues in the CDR3. Trimming left V 6 bases short and J 4 bases short, with 11 bases between. From germline, CDR1 is MNHEY and CDR2 SMNVEV (reference sequence). As to this clone: Its matching antigen is unknown.

The TCR was taken from an adult with an advanced solid tumor such as melanoma, head and neck, liver or kidney cancer. Specimen: CD4+ or CD8+ T cells sorted from blood, collected in a trial of the OX40 agonist ivuxolimab. The rearrangement joins TRBV27 to TRBJ2-3; a possible D gene is TRBD2 (6 bases). CDR3 nucleotide sequence: TGTGCCAGCAGACCTAGCGTCTCAGATACGCAGTATTTT. This translates into CASRPSVSDTQYF.